This T cell receptor (beta chain) was recovered during a study of blood T cell repertoires in COVID-19. As for the study in general: Spain, Italy and the United States supplied samples that represented acute and convalescent COVID-19.

In the study's own analysis: Scientists estimated how many nucleated cells there were by amplifying reference gene primers. Profiled with immunoSEQ multiplex PCR; TCRdb holds only in-frame clones, not every one. Clone size and V and J calls were adopted from that table, with D and trimming inferred from the DNA. In the table there are 200,000 to 250,000 clones, around 82% of which are singletons. Losses at the gene ends were 5 bases for V and 7 bases for J; bases not matched to a gene: 6. The CDR3 contains 16 residues. Germline V gives CDR1 SGDLS, CDR2 YYNGEE. This receptor was obtained from a woman aged 55-70 years with acute or convalescent COVID-19. Material for sequencing was peripheral blood. The J gene is TRBJ2-1, the V gene TRBV9; 16 bases are a match to TRBD2. CDR3 sequence reads: CASSPRGLAGGNEQFF. CDR3 DNA sequence: TGTGCCAGCAGTCCCCGGGGACTAGCGGGGGGGAATGAGCAGTTCTTC.